This T cell receptor (beta chain) was recorded in a study of tissue T cells after allogeneic stem cell transplantation. Trimming stripped 4 bases from V and 7 bases from J, with 13 bases between. The germline V gene encodes CDR1 LGHDT and CDR2 YNNKEL (reference sequence). The CDR3 has 13 amino acids. The assay was immunoSEQ multiplex PCR, and TCRdb's table has in-frame clones only and misses some. In the table there are about 3,900 clones, around 70% of which are singletons. This chain joins TRBV3-1 (or the pseudogene TRBV3-2) and TRBJ1-1, with D perhaps matching TRBD1 (6 bases). This specimen consisted of left colon tissue, obtained at autopsy. The TCR originated in a woman between 18 and 55 years old with breast cancer. The CDR3 loop reads CASSRRDTSEAFF. The CDR3, as DNA: TGTGCCAGCAGCCGACGGGACACCAGTGAAGCTTTCTTT.